These T cell receptor beta chains were read from a single sample in a study of blood T cell repertoires in COVID-19. Method: immunoSEQ multiplex PCR; TCRdb's copy keeps in-frame clones and lacks some. The sample records 250,000 to 400,000 clones, roughly 90% being singletons. The sample was peripheral blood. The receptor set was obtained from a woman aged 25 to 45 with COVID-19, enrolled during active disease. Both conserved end residues are part of each CDR3. Fields, in order: CDR3 length, J gene, clone size, D gene, V gene, CDR3 protein, CDR3 DNA. D genes are given only for firm matches. Where a row states a size, it is once, few, many or the class of an expanded clone; other rows omit it.

>16|TRBJ2-1|NA|NA|TRBV7-6
CASSLNSGSSYNEQFF
TGTGCCAGCAGCTTAAATAGCGGAAGCTCCTACAATGAGCAGTTCTTC
>13|TRBJ2-5|NA|TRBD2|TRBV7-9
CASLSGSLETQYF
TGTGCCAGCCTTAGCGGGAGTTTAGAGACCCAGTACTTC
>14|TRBJ1-4|once|TRBD1|TRBV7-2
CASSLRQGVEKLFF
TGTGCCAGCAGCTTAAGACAGGGGGTCGAAAAACTGTTTTTT
>18|TRBJ2-5|NA|NA|TRBV28
CASSDPRGAGDLQETQYF
TGTGCCAGCAGTGATCCCCGTGGGGCAGGAGACCTCCAAGAGACCCAGTACTTC
>14|TRBJ2-1|NA|NA|TRBV5-4
CASSLGTGYNEQFF
TGTGCCAGCAGCCTCGGGACTGGCTACAATGAGCAGTTCTTC
>19|TRBJ2-5|once|NA|TRBV5-1
CASSLEYSFGGAGVETQYF
TGCGCCAGCAGCTTGGAGTATTCTTTTGGGGGCGCGGGAGTAGAGACCCAGTACTTC
>14|TRBJ2-7|NA|NA|TRBV7-2
CASSLEPGFREQYF
TGTGCCAGCAGCTTAGAGCCAGGCTTTCGCGAGCAGTACTTC
>15|TRBJ2-1|NA|TRBD2|TRBV27
CASSSLGGNYNEQFF
TGTGCCAGCAGTTCCCTGGGGGGGAATTACAATGAGCAGTTCTTC
>15|TRBJ1-1|NA|NA|TRBV18
CASSPGAGFDTEAFF
TGTGCCAGCTCACCAGGGGCCGGGTTTGACACTGAAGCTTTCTTT
>13|TRBJ1-1|NA|TRBD1|TRBV6-5
CASTLDRATEAFF
TGTGCCAGCACCCTAGACAGGGCCACTGAAGCTTTCTTT
>18|TRBJ2-2|NA|TRBD2|TRBV7-2
CASSLNTLAGGDTGELFF
TGTGCCAGCAGCTTAAACACACTAGCGGGAGGGGACACCGGGGAGCTGTTTTTT
>17|TRBJ2-5|NA|TRBD1|TRBV6-2/TRBV6-3
CASSNSGQGIGQETQYF
TGTGCCAGCAGTAATTCCGGACAGGGAATAGGTCAAGAGACCCAGTACTTC
>16|TRBJ2-2|NA|NA|TRBV5-1
CASSLDRLGGSGELFF
TGCGCCAGCAGCTTGGATCGCCTGGGAGGTTCCGGGGAGCTGTTTTTT
>16|TRBJ1-1|few|TRBD1|TRBV28
CASRPWGQAKNTEAFF
TGTGCCAGCAGGCCCTGGGGACAGGCCAAGAACACTGAAGCTTTCTTT
>15|TRBJ1-1|NA|NA|TRBV24-1
CATSDYRDSNTEAFF
TGTGCCACCAGTGATTACCGGGACTCGAACACTGAAGCTTTCTTT
>14|TRBJ1-3|NA|NA|TRBV19
CASTTGLVGNTIYF
TGTGCCAGCACTACAGGGTTGGTTGGAAACACCATATATTTT
>16|TRBJ1-1|few|NA|TRBV6-2/TRBV6-3
CASSYGLRGMNTEAFF
TGTGCCAGCAGTTACGGGTTGCGGGGGATGAACACTGAAGCTTTCTTT
>15|TRBJ2-5|NA|TRBD2|TRBV10-1
CASSETSGGVKTQYF
TGCGCCAGCAGTGAGACTAGCGGTGGAGTGAAGACCCAGTACTTC
>16|TRBJ1-2|once|TRBD1|TRBV6-4
CASSGQGAKKNYGYTF
TGTGCCAGCAGTGGACAGGGGGCGAAAAAGAACTATGGCTACACCTTC
>15|TRBJ2-7|NA|NA|TRBV25-1
CASSVLAGGTGEQYF
TGTGCCAGCAGTGTATTAGCTGGAGGGACGGGCGAGCAGTACTTC
>15|TRBJ2-1|NA|TRBD1|TRBV7-9
CASSPGQGISDEQFF
TGTGCCAGCAGCCCGGGACAGGGGATCTCCGATGAGCAGTTCTTC
>15|TRBJ2-3|NA|NA|TRBV7-9
CASSLSLASTDTQYF
TGTGCCAGCAGCTTATCACTAGCTAGCACAGATACGCAGTATTTT
>17|TRBJ1-3|NA|NA|TRBV7-3
CASSSLIRAREGNTIYF
TGTGCCAGCAGCTCCCTTATAAGGGCCCGGGAGGGAAACACCATATATTTT
>15|TRBJ1-1|NA|TRBD1|TRBV10-3
CAIRGGQGRNTEAFF
TGTGCCATCAGGGGGGGACAGGGCCGGAACACTGAAGCTTTCTTT
>15|TRBJ1-4|NA|TRBD1|TRBV5-1
CASSYGTGQGEKLFF
TGCGCCAGCAGCTACGGGACAGGGCAGGGGGAAAAACTGTTTTTT
>14|TRBJ1-6|NA|TRBD1|TRBV14
CASSQLTGTGPLHF
TGTGCCAGCAGCCAATTAACCGGGACAGGGCCCCTCCACTTT
>16|TRBJ1-3|NA|TRBD1|TRBV2
CASKRLTGVSGNTIYF
TGTGCCAGCAAACGACTAACAGGGGTCTCTGGAAACACCATATATTTT
>14|TRBJ2-2|once|NA|TRBV10-2
CASSESSDTGELFF
TGCGCCAGCAGTGAGTCTAGCGACACCGGGGAGCTGTTTTTT
>13|TRBJ1-1|NA|NA|TRBV12-3/TRBV12-4
CASSFPGLADAFF
TGTGCCAGCAGTTTCCCGGGACTCGCGGACGCTTTCTTT
>16|TRBJ2-7|NA|NA|TRBV27
CASSLKAGTISYEQYF
TGTGCCAGCAGTTTAAAAGCGGGTACTATCTCCTACGAGCAGTACTTC
>14|TRBJ2-7|NA|NA|TRBV6-1
CASSESTWRSEQYF
TGTGCCAGCAGTGAAAGCACGTGGAGGAGCGAGCAGTACTTC
>12|TRBJ2-1|NA|NA|TRBV7-9
CASSFSIGEQFF
TGTGCCAGCAGCTTTTCTATTGGTGAGCAGTTCTTC
>15|TRBJ2-1|NA|NA|TRBV7-9
CASSLELPAGNEQFF
TGTGCCAGCAGCTTAGAGTTACCGGCGGGCAATGAGCAGTTCTTC
>14|TRBJ2-7|NA|NA|TRBV18
CASSQGGRSYEQYF
TGTGCCAGCTCCCAGGGGGGTCGATCCTACGAGCAGTACTTC
>14|TRBJ2-1|NA|TRBD2|TRBV19
CASTWSGRGDEQFF
TGTGCCAGTACCTGGAGCGGGAGGGGCGATGAGCAGTTCTTC
>13|TRBJ2-7|NA|TRBD1|TRBV2
CANGQGPSYEQYF
TGTGCCAACGGACAGGGGCCCTCCTACGAGCAGTACTTC
>15|TRBJ2-2|NA|TRBD1|TRBV2
CASSFGQGTTGELFF
TGTGCCAGCAGTTTCGGACAGGGGACCACCGGGGAGCTGTTTTTT
>15|TRBJ2-3|few|TRBD1|TRBV7-9
CASSMGTGPADTQYF
TGTGCCAGCAGCATGGGGACAGGGCCCGCAGATACGCAGTATTTT
>13|TRBJ2-7|NA|NA|TRBV3-1/TRBV3-2
CASSDDRSYEQYF
TGTGCCAGCAGCGACGACAGGTCCTACGAGCAGTACTTC
>14|TRBJ1-1|NA|TRBD1|TRBV7-9
CASSLLGDREKAFF
TGTGCCAGCAGCTTATTGGGTGACAGGGAGAAAGCTTTCTTT
>14|TRBJ2-7|NA|TRBD1|TRBV6-1
CASSEGQEIVEQYF
TGTGCCAGCAGTGAGGGACAGGAGATTGTCGAGCAGTACTTC
>15|TRBJ1-1|NA|NA|TRBV7-9
CASSSAQGANTEAFF
TGTGCCAGCAGCTCAGCGCAGGGCGCGAACACTGAAGCTTTCTTT
>17|TRBJ2-1|NA|TRBD2|TRBV19
CASQLRSGSFYYNEQFF
TGTGCCAGTCAACTAAGGAGCGGGAGCTTCTACTACAATGAGCAGTTCTTC
>15|TRBJ1-2|NA|TRBD1|TRBV7-9
CATTGQGITNYGYTF
TGTGCCACCACCGGACAGGGGATCACCAACTATGGCTACACCTTC
>16|TRBJ1-2|NA|TRBD1|TRBV6-1
CASSENGQGSNYGYTF
TGTGCCAGCAGTGAAAATGGACAGGGTTCCAACTATGGCTACACCTTC
>16|TRBJ2-5|NA|NA|TRBV5-4
CASSFWSVTPSETQYF
TGTGCCAGCAGCTTTTGGAGCGTGACCCCATCCGAGACCCAGTACTTC
>13|TRBJ1-3|NA|NA|TRBV28
CASSYSSGNTIYF
TGTGCCAGCAGTTACAGCTCTGGAAACACCATATATTTT
>13|TRBJ2-5|NA|TRBD2|TRBV6-5
CATSWGGEETQYF
TGTGCCACCTCATGGGGGGGGGAAGAGACCCAGTACTTC
>12|TRBJ1-2|NA|NA|TRBV3-1/TRBV3-2
CASSLIGGLYTF
TGTGCCAGCAGCCTAATTGGGGGCCTCTACACCTTC
>16|TRBJ2-3|NA|NA|TRBV6-5
CASSYVGGKGTDTQYF
TGTGCCAGCAGTTACGTTGGCGGGAAGGGAACAGATACGCAGTATTTT
>13|TRBJ2-7|NA|TRBD1|TRBV10-3
CAVGQGPSYEQYF
TGTGCCGTGGGACAGGGGCCCTCCTACGAGCAGTACTTC
>13|TRBJ2-3|NA|NA|TRBV28
CATRGSSTDTQYF
TGTGCCACTAGGGGGAGCAGCACAGATACGCAGTATTTT
>14|TRBJ1-2|NA|NA|TRBV7-2
CASSLDWRNYGYTF
TGTGCCAGCAGCTTAGATTGGAGGAACTATGGCTACACCTTC
>14|TRBJ2-7|NA|TRBD1|TRBV5-1
CASSLGQGAYEQYF
TGCGCCAGCAGCTTGGGACAGGGGGCCTACGAGCAGTACTTC
>14|TRBJ2-5|NA|TRBD1|TRBV5-1
CASSLGTGRETQYF
TGCGCCAGCAGCCTCGGGACAGGGAGAGAGACCCAGTACTTC
>13|TRBJ1-1|NA|TRBD1|TRBV5-1
CASSWDRGTEAFF
TGCGCCAGCAGCTGGGACAGGGGAACTGAAGCTTTCTTT
>17|TRBJ1-3|NA|NA|TRBV3-1/TRBV3-2
CASSLLARASSGNTIYF
TGTGCCAGCAGCCTTTTGGCGAGGGCTAGCTCTGGAAACACCATATATTTT
>16|TRBJ2-2|once|TRBD2|TRBV5-1
CASSFTSGRVAGELFF
TGCGCCAGCAGCTTCACTAGCGGGAGAGTCGCCGGGGAGCTGTTTTTT
>14|TRBJ2-2|NA|TRBD2|TRBV2
CASSVLAGTGELFF
TGTGCCAGCAGTGTTCTAGCGGGGACCGGGGAGCTGTTTTTT